This T cell receptor beta chain derives from a study of shared clonotypes between healthy human individuals. Study-level findings and limits: Sorted-subset sequencing, rarefaction showed, was incomplete despite large depth.

Method: immunoSEQ multiplex PCR; TCRdb's copy keeps in-frame clones and lacks some. Found here are over 1.5 million clones, 95% to 99% of them singletons; the top ten hold about 0.4%. Only Caucasian adults living in Nashville, Tennessee served as donors. Points on this clone: Its antigen is not identified.

This receptor was obtained from a man aged 25 to 40 in good health. Sequencing was performed on naive CD4+ T cells sorted from blood. Subset described: CD45RA+ positively selected.

CDR3 sequence: CASSQEGLRQNEQYF. DNA of the CDR3: TGCGCCAGCAGCCAAGAAGGGCTACGTCAGAACGAGCAGTACTTC. The genes are TRBV4-3 and TRBJ2-7; no reliable D call. The length of the CDR3 is 15 residues. Trimming cost V 0 bases and J 5 bases, with 14 bases left between them. Germline CDR1 reads LGHNA; CDR2 reads YSLEER.